This T cell receptor (beta chain) was found in a study of blood T cells in healthy people across ages. A second PCR, run for roughly 6 to 11 cycles, used a sample-barcoded 5' primer plus a J-beta primer mix. TCRdb analysed the 5' RACE reads with MiXCR anew, one entry per CDR3 protein. The sample shows fewer than 1,200,000 distinct CDR3 sequences, about 23% of them seen only once. Sample donors were healthy Caucasian individuals that came from Russia, aged 6 to 90. These data also formed part of another study, on T cells of mothers and their children. As that study records: With the M1S primer of the second PCR, sample barcodes and 2-4 random nucleotides were added.

The sequencing sample was made of blood. The TCR originated in a girl aged 2-10 years in good health.

The CDR3 is CSASAGPRETQYF. Written as DNA, the CDR3 is TGCAGTGCTAGTGCAGGGCCTCGAGAGACCCAGTACTTC. The rearrangement links TRBV20-1 to TRBJ2-5; D perhaps matches TRBD1 (5 bases). This CDR3 has 13 residues. The germline V gene has CDR1 DFQATT and CDR2 SNEGSKA (reference sequence). The V gene lost 3 bases and the J gene lost 4 bases, with 12 bases spanning the gap.